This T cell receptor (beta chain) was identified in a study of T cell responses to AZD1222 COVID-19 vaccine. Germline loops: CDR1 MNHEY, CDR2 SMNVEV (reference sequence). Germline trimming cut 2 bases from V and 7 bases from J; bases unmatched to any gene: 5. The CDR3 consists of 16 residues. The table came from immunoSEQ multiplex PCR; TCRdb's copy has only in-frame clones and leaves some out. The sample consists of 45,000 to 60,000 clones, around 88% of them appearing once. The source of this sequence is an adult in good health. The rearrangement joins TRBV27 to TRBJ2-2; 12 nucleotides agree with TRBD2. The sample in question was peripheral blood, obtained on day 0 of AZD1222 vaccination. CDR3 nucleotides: TGTGCCAGCAGTTTAGCTAGCGGGAGGGCCCACGGGGAGCTGTTTTTT. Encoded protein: CASSLASGRAHGELFF.